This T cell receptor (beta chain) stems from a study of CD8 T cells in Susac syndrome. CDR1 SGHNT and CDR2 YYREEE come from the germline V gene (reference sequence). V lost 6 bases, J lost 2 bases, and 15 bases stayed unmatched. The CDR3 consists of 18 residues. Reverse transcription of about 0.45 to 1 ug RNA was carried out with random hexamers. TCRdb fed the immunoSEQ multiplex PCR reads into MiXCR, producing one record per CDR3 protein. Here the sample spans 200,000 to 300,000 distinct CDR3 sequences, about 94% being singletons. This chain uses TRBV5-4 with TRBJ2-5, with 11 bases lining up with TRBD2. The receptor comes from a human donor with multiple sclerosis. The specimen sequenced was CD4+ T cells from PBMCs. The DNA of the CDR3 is TGTGCCAGCACCCAGACTAGCGGGGAAGCGGGGTTACAAGAGACCCAGTACTTC. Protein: CASTQTSGEAGLQETQYF.